The entry below gives a single TCR beta chain sequence along with its context. Germline V gene sequence: CDR1 LGHDT, CDR2 YNNKEL (reference sequence). The ends lost 1 base at V and 7 bases at J; junction bases unmatched: 4. The CDR3 loop spans 16 amino acids. The data were obtained in a study of low-dose radiotherapy and immunotherapy resistance in tumors. Overall study context: Cohort 1 was treated with 0.5 Gy per fraction at 2-week intervals, amounting to 6.5 Gy overall.

Gene-specific TRAV and TRBV primers were used for first-strand cDNA, covering alpha and beta chains. For amplifying TCRs, the PCR ran for about 20 cycles with Phusion, which was used together with a constant-region primer and the adapter on the V primers. Amplification of the isolated mRNA used in vitro transcription. TCRdb used MiXCR to reprocess the reads, holding one entry per CDR3 protein. The table includes 12,000 or so distinct CDR3 sequences, approximately 80% detected once. The study gave donors nivolumab, ipilimumab, aspirin, low-dose cyclophosphamide and low-dose radiotherapy. The V gene is TRBV3-1, the J gene TRBJ2-1; 13 bases match TRBD2. The source is a human donor with advanced metastatic prostate, ovarian, gallbladder or colorectal cancer (not recorded which). This table probably holds off-target reads from a library built for another chain. CDR3 residues: CASSQGLAGGWNEQFF. The CDR3 DNA reads TGTGCCAGCAGCCAAGGACTAGCGGGAGGTTGGAATGAGCAGTTCTTC.